This T cell receptor (beta chain) originates from a study of T-cell memory formation after mild COVID-19. Findings of the study overall: Second-wave clones that peaked on day 37 lacked confirmed SARS-CoV-2 specificity. Contracting clones from day 15 to 85 showed balanced CD4/CD8; later expanders favored CD4+. Largely, contracting CD4+ clones fell within CM and EM, and contracting CD8+ clones within EMRA.

Comments on this clonotype: What it recognizes is unknown.

TCRalpha and TCRbeta libraries used 5'RACE with constant-segment primers and UMIs. Using its own MiXCR run on the 5' RACE reads, TCRdb lists one record per CDR3 protein. The sample consists of about 350,000 distinct CDR3 sequences, 12% to 15% of them appearing once. Trimming took 1 base from V and 6 from J; bases not matched to a gene: 6. This CDR3 has 14 residues. Germline values: CDR1 SGHKS, CDR2 YYEKEE (reference sequence). This chain uses TRBV5-5 with TRBJ2-7; 8 positions agree with TRBD1. This receptor was identified in a man younger than 35 who had mild COVID-19 (a few samples of this study predate the infection). Cell type and time point are not known. The material sequenced was PBMCs or a T cell subset sorted from them (not recorded which). The CDR3 sequence: CASSLMTGVGEQYF. CDR3 nucleotide sequence: TGTGCCAGCAGCTTGATGACAGGGGTAGGCGAGCAGTACTTC.